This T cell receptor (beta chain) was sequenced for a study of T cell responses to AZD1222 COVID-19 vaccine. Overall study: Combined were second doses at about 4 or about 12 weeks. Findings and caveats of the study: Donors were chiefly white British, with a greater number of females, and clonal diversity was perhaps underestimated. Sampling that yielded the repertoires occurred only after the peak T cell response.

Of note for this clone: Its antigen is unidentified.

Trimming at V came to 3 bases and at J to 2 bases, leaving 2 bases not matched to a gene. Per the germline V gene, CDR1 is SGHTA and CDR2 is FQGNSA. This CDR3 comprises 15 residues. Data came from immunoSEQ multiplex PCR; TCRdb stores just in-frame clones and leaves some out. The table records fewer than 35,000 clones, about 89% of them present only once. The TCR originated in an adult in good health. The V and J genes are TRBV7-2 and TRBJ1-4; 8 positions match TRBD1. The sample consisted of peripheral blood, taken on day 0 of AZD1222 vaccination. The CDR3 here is CASSFDRGTNEKLFF. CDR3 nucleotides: TGTGCCAGCAGCTTCGACAGGGGCACTAATGAAAAACTGTTTTTT.